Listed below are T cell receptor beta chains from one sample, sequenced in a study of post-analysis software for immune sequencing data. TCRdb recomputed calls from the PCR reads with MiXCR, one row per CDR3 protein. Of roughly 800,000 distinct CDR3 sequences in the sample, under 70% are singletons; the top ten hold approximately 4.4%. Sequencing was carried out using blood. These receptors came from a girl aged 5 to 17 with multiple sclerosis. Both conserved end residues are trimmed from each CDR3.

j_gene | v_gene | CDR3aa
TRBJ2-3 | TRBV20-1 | SATRQAADTQY
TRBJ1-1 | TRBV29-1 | SVMPPLQPTKAF
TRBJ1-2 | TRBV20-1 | SAREVAQSTGYT
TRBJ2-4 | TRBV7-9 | ASSPGTGRKNIQY
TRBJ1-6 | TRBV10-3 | AIRAGQENSPLH
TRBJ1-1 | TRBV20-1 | SVPGLGNTEAF
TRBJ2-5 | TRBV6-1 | ASRFRDQQETQY
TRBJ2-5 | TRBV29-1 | SVIRPGTAETQY
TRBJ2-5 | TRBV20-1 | SALVEERQETQY
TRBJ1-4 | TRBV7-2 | ASSSAGQVHNEKLF
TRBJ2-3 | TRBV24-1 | ATSPGAELYSGTDTQY
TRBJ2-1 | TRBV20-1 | SAPAGSDYNEQF
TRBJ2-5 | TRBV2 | ASTRYGGRYQETQY
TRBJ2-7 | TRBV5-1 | ASSFQDRNEQY
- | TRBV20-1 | SAPDSQTLYEQY
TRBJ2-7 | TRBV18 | ASSPRSGADEQY
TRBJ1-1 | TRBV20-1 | SAPRTNTEAF
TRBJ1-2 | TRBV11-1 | ASSPTGGRDPHGYT
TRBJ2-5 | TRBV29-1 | SVEVGQETQY
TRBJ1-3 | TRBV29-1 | RESPSGNTIY
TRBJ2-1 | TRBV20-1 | SAQTSDVFFYNEQF
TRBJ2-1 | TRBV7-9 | ASSGPYRREGLNNEQF
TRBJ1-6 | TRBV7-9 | ASSFGRNLYNSPLH
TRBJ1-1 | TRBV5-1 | ASSRGTGGRRTEAF
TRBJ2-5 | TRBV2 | ASIGLAPGQETQY
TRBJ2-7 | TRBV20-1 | SASSAGVPYEQY
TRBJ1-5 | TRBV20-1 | SATRGGANSNQPQH
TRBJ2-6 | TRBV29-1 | SVDAGLPGANVLT
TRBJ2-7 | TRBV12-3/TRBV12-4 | ASSLRDTAYEQY
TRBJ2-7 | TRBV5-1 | ASSLLGGPYEQY
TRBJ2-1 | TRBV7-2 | ASSLRGIGNNEQF
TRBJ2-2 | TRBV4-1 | ASSQDPKGGVTGELF
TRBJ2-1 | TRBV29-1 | SVDAPGGLDEQF
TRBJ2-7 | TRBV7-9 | ASSALGAYEQY
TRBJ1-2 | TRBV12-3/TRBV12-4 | ASSRTQENYGYT
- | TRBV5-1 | ASSLEWDSGQTQY
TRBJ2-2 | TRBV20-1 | SASPRTSGGNTGELF
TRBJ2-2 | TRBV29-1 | SVEGAGLSGELF
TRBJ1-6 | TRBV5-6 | ASSLTGEIYSPLH
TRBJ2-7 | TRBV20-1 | SASSSGPYEQY
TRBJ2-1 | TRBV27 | ASSSTSWQGGNEQF
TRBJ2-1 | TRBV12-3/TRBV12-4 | ASSFPTSDEQF
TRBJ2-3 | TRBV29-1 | SVRQHSGGSGDTQY
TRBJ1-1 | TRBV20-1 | SARWGDTEAF
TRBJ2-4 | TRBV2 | AIASLLKNIQY
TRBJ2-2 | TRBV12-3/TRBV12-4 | ASSFWTGGANTGERF
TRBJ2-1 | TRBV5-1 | ASSMRGNDEQF
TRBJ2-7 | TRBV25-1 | ASWDLSGEQY
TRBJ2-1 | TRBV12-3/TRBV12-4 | ASSPRDGGINEQF
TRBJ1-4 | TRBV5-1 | ASSLGGRKDEKLF
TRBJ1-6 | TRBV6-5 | ASSLAPGQGASPLH
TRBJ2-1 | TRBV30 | AWSVDSGINEQF
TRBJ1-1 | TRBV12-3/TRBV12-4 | ASSLGQETEAF
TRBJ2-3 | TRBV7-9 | ASSSGRLPLAGGPTDTQY
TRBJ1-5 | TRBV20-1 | SARDQGGGNQPQH
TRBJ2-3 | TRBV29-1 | SVRGLAADTQY
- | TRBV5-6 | ASSPQGAIDEQY
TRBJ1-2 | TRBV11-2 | ASRPHYKDGYT
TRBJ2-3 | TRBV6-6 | ASREVDTQY
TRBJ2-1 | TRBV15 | ATIREAGAQNNEQF